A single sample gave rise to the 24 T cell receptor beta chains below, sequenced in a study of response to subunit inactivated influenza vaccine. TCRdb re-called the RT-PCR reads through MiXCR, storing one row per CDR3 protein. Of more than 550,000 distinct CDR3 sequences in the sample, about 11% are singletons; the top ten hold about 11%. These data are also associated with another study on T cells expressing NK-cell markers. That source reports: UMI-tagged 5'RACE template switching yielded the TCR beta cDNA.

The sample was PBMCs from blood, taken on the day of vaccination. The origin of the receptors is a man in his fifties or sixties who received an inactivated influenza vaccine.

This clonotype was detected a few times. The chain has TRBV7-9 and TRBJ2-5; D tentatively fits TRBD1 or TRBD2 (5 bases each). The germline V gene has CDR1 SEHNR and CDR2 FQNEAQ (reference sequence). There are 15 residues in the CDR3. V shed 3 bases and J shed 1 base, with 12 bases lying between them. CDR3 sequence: CASSLGPGPQETQYF. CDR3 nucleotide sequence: TGTGCCAGCAGCTTGGGACCAGGCCCCCAAGAGACCCAGTACTTC.

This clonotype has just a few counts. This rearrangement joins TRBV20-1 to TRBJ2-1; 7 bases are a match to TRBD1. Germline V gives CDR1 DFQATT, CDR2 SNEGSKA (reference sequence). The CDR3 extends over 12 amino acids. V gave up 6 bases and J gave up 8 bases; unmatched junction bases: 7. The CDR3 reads CSAPTGNDEQFF. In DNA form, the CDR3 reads TGCAGTGCACCGACAGGGAACGATGAGCAGTTCTTC.

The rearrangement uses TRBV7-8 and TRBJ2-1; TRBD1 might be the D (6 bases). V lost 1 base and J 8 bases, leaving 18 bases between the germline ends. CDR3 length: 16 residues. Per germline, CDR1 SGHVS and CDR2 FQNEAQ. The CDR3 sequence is CASSLGVTGNVDEQFF. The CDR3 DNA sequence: TGTGCCAGCAGCTTAGGTGTCACAGGGAATGTCGATGAGCAGTTCTTC.

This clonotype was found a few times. Here the CDR3 reads CSARTSGGPRTGELFF. CDR3 sequence (DNA): TGCAGTGCCCGGACTAGCGGGGGGCCCAGAACCGGGGAGCTGTTTTTT. V and J are TRBV20-1 and TRBJ2-2; the match to TRBD2 covers 14 bases. This CDR3 region has 16 residues. Germline V lookup: CDR1 DFQATT, CDR2 SNEGSKA (reference sequence). Unmatched junction bases numbered 8, after V lost 6 bases and J lost 5 bases.

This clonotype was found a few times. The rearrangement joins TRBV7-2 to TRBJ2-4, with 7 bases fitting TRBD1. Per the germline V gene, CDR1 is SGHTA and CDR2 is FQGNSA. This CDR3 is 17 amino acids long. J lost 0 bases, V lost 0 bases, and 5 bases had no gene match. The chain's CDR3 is CASSLASGQLAKNIQYF. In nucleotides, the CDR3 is TGTGCCAGCAGCTTAGCTTCGGGACAGCTAGCCAAAAACATTCAGTACTTC.

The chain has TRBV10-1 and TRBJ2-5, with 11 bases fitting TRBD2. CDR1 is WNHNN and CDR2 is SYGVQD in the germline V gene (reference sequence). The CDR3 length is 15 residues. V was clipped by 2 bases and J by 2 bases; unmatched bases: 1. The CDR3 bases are TGCGCCAGCAGTGAGACTAGCGGGGGTCAAGAGACCCAGTACTTC. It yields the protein CASSETSGGQETQYF.

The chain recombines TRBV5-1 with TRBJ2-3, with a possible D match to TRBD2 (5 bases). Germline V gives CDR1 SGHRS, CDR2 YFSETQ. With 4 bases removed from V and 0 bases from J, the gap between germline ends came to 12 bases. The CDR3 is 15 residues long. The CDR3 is CASSLMSGSTDTQYF. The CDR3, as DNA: TGCGCCAGCAGCCTCATGAGCGGTAGCACAGATACGCAGTATTTT.

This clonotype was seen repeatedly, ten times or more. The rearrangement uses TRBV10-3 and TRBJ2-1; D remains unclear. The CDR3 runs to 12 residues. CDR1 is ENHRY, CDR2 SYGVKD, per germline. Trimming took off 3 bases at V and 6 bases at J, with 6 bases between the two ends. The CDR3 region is CAISDASNEQFF. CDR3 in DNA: TGTGCCATCAGTGACGCATCCAATGAGCAGTTCTTC.

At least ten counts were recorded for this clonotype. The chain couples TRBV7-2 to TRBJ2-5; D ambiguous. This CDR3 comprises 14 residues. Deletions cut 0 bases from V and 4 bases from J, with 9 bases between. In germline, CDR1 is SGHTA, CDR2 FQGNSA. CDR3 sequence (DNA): TGTGCCAGCAGCTTAGCGCGGTCTGGAGAGACCCAGTACTTC. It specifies CASSLARSGETQYF.

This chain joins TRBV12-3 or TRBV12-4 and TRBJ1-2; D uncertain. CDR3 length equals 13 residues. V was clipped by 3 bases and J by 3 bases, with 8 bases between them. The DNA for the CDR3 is TGTGCCAGCAGTTTTGCGGGTGACTATGGCTACACCTTC. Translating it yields CASSFAGDYGYTF.

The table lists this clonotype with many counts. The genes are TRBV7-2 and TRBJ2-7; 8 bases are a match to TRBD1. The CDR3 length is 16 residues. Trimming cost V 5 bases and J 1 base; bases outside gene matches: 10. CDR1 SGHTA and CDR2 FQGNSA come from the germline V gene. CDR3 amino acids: CASSPWTGPSSYEQYF. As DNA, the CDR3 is TGTGCCAGCAGCCCTTGGACAGGGCCGTCATCCTACGAGCAGTACTTC.

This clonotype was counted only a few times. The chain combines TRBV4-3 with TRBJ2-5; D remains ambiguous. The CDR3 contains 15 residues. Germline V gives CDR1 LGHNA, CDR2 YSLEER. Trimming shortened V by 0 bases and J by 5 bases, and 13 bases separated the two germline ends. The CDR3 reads CASSQDLSRWETQYF. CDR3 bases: TGCGCCAGCAGCCAAGATTTATCCCGCTGGGAGACCCAGTACTTC.

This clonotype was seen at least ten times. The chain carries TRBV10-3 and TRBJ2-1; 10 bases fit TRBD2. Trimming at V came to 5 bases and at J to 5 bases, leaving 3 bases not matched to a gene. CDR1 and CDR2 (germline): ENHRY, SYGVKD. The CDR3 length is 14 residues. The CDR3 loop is CAISIGLADNEQFF. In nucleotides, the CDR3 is TGTGCCATCAGTATTGGACTAGCGGACAATGAGCAGTTCTTC.

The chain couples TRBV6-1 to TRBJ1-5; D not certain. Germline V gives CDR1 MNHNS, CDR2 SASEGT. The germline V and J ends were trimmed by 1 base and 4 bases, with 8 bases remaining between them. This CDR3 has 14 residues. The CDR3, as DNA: TGTGCCAGCAGTGAAGTGGACGGAAATCAGCCCCAGCATTTT. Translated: CASSEVDGNQPQHF.

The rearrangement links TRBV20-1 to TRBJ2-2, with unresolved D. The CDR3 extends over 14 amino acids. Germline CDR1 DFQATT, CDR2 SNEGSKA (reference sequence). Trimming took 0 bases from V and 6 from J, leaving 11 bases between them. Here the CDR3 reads CSARDLRSPGELFF. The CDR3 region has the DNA TGCAGTGCTAGAGATCTCAGGTCCCCCGGGGAGCTGTTTTTT.

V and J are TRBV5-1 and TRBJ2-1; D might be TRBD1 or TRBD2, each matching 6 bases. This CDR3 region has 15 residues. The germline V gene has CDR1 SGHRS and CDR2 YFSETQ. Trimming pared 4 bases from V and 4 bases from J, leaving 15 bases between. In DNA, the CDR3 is TGCGCCAGCAGCAAAGGCGGGACAACTTACAATGAGCAGTTCTTC. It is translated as CASSKGGTTYNEQFF.

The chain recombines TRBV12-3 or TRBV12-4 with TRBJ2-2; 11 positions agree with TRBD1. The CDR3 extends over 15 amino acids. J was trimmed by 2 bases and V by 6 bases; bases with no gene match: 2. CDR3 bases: TGTGCCAGCAGACGGACAGGGGGCAACACCGGGGAGCTGTTTTTT. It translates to CASRRTGGNTGELFF.

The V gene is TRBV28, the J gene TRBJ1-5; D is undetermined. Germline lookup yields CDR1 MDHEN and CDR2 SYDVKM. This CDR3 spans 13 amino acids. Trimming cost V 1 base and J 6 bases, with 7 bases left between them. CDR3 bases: TGTGCCAGCAGTTTATTGACGGGTCAGCCCCAGCATTTT. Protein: CASSLLTGQPQHF.

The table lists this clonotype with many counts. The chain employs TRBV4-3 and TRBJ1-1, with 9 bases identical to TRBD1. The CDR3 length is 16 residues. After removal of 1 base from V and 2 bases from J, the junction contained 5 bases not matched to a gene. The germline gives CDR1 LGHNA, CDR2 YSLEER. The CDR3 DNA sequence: TGCGCCAGCAGCCAAGGGACAGGGGCTAAAAACACTGAAGCTTTCTTT. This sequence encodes CASSQGTGAKNTEAFF.

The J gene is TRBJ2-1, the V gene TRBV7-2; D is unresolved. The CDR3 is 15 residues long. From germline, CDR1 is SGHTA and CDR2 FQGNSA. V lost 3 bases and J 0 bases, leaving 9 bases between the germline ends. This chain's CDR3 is CASSFRQTSYNEQFF. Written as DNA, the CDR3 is TGTGCCAGCAGCTTTCGGCAGACCTCCTACAATGAGCAGTTCTTC.

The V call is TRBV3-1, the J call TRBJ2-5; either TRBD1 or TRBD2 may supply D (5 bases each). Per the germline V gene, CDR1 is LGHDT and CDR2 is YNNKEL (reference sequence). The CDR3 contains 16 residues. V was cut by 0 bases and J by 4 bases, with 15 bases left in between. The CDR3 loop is CASSQDEAVGGETQYF. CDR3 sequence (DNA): TGTGCCAGCAGCCAAGACGAAGCGGTTGGGGGAGAGACCCAGTACTTC.

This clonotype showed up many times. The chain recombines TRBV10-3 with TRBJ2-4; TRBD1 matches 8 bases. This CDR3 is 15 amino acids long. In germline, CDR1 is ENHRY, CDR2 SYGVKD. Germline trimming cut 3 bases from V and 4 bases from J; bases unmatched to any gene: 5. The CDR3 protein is CAISDRDRTKNIQYF. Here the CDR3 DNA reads TGTGCCATCAGTGACCGGGACAGGACTAAAAACATTCAGTACTTC.

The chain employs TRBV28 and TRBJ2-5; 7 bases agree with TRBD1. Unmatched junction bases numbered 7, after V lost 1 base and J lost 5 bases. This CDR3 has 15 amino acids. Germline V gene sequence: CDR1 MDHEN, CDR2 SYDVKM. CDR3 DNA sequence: TGTGCCAGCAGTTTATCGTCAGGGGGTGGGGAGACCCAGTACTTC. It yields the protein CASSLSSGGGETQYF.

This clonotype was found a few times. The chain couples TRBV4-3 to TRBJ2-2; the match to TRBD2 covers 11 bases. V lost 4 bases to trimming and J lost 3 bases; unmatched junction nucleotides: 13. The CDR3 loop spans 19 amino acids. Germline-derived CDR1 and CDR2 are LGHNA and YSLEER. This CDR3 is CASSPSTSGRIGDTGELFF. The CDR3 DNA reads TGCGCCAGCAGCCCCAGCACTAGCGGGAGAATTGGGGACACCGGGGAGCTGTTTTTT.